The 3 T cell receptor beta chains given below trace back to one sample, sequenced in a study of T cell changes during pregnancy in multiple sclerosis. Some clones are missing from TCRdb's copy, which holds only in-frame ones; the method was immunoSEQ multiplex PCR. The sample contains some 38,000 clones, around nine tenths of which appear only once. Sequences were derived from CD4+ T cells from peripheral blood mononuclear cells, sampled in the second trimester of pregnancy. These receptor sequences come from a female donor in good health, enrolled as a control in a pregnancy study.

The chain couples TRBV5-1 to TRBJ1-1, with D tentatively TRBD1 (6 bases). The V end was cut by 5 bases, the J end by 9 bases, with 26 bases between. Germline assignment: CDR1 SGHRS and CDR2 YFSETQ. This CDR3 region has 16 residues. The CDR3 DNA reads as TGCGCCAGCAGTGCGGCAGCGGACAGAAGGCAAAATAAAGCTTTCTTT. This codes for CASSAAADRRQNKAFF.

This chain uses TRBV5-1 with TRBJ2-7; D not certain. Trimming stripped 0 bases from V and 1 base from J, with 5 bases between. Germline V gene lookup returns CDR1 SGHRS and CDR2 YFSETQ. This CDR3 has 13 residues. The CDR3 spells CASSLAGSYEQYF. As DNA, the CDR3 is TGCGCCAGCAGCTTGGCGGGTTCCTACGAGCAGTACTTC.

The chain links TRBV27 to TRBJ1-4, with 11 bases identical to TRBD1. Germline CDR1 MNHEY, CDR2 SMNVEV (reference sequence). The CDR3 sequence is 17 residues long. V lost 3 bases to trimming and J lost 8 bases; unmatched junction nucleotides: 11. The CDR3 DNA sequence: TGTGCCAGCAGTTTTGAAAGGACAGGGGGCGGTTGGGAAAAACTGTTTTTT. Its protein is CASSFERTGGGWEKLFF.